The 27 T cell receptor beta chains below all came from one sample that was sequenced in a study of T cell responses to AZD1222 COVID-19 vaccine. Profiling relied on immunoSEQ multiplex PCR, and the TCRdb table lists in-frame clones only, not all of them. Here the sample spans about 140,000 clones, 85% to 95% being singletons. Sequencing used peripheral blood, obtained 28 days after the second AZD1222 dose. The receptors originated from an adult who received the AZD1222 COVID-19 vaccine.

V and J are TRBV28 and TRBJ1-5; 9 bases are shared with TRBD1. The length of the CDR3 is 16 residues. Germline assignment: CDR1 MDHEN and CDR2 SYDVKM. V dropped 5 bases and J dropped 1; count of bases not matched to a gene: 6. The CDR3, as DNA: TGTGCCAGCAGTGACCACAGGGGGCGGAGCAATCAGCCCCAGCATTTT. Its translation is CASSDHRGRSNQPQHF.

The gene calls are TRBV5-6 and TRBJ2-7, with TRBD2 matching 8 bases. Per germline, CDR1 SGHDT and CDR2 YYEEEE. This CDR3 is 15 amino acids long. The V and J ends lost 4 bases and 0 bases, in that order; junction bases with no gene match: 6. CDR3 DNA: TGTGCCAGCAGCCCTACCGGGACTAGCTCCTACGAGCAGTACTTC. The encoded protein is CASSPTGTSSYEQYF.

The rearrangement joins TRBV28 to TRBJ2-2; no firm D call. CDR1 MDHEN and CDR2 SYDVKM come from the germline V gene. This CDR3 has 17 residues. V was pared by 5 bases and J by 5 bases, with 21 bases between. The CDR3 spells CASSLPSSGYMTGELFF. The CDR3 DNA follows: TGTGCCAGCAGTCTTCCATCGTCAGGATACATGACCGGGGAGCTGTTTTTT.

The V and J genes are TRBV7-8 and TRBJ1-2; a weak D match, TRBD1 (6 bases). Deletions cut 4 bases from V and 4 bases from J, with 16 bases between. There are 15 residues in the CDR3. Germline V gene data show CDR1 as SGHVS and CDR2 as FQNEAQ. DNA for the CDR3: TGTGCCAGCAGCTCCACGATTGGGACACCCTATGGCTACACCTTC. Translation: CASSSTIGTPYGYTF.

This clone was counted only a few times. The rearrangement joins TRBV4-3 to TRBJ2-7; D remains unclear. The germline CDR1 and CDR2 sequences are LGHNA and YSLEER. V was shortened by 1 base and J by 7 bases, with 11 bases between the two germline ends. The CDR3 is made up of 13 amino acids. CDR3 coding DNA: TGCGCCAGCAGCCAAGTTCAAGGGTTTGAGCAGTACTTC. Translated: CASSQVQGFEQYF.

The genes are TRBV28 and TRBJ1-2; 9 bases match TRBD1. Germline CDR1 reads MDHEN; CDR2 reads SYDVKM. V shed 7 bases and J 2 bases; nucleotides not matched to a gene: 8. This CDR3 spans 15 amino acids. The CDR3 coding sequence is TGTGCCAGCACCCTTCGGGACAGGGAAAACTATGGCTACACCTTC. Translating it yields CASTLRDRENYGYTF.

CDR3 sequence (DNA): TGTGCCAGCAGTTACTCAGGAGCCACCGGGGAGCTGTTTTTT. Its protein is CASSYSGATGELFF. The rearrangement joins TRBV6-6 to TRBJ2-2, with no clear D. CDR3 length: 14 residues. CDR1 MNHNY and CDR2 SVGAGI come from the germline V gene (reference sequence). V was trimmed by 0 bases and J by 4 bases, leaving 6 bases between them.

The rearrangement links TRBV6-5 to TRBJ2-7; no definite D call. Trimming took 6 bases from V and 4 from J, leaving 10 bases between them. Germline assignment: CDR1 MNHEY and CDR2 SVGAGI. CDR3 length equals 12 residues. The CDR3 here is CASRGFRYEQYF. The CDR3 DNA is TGTGCCAGCAGGGGGTTTAGATACGAGCAGTACTTC.

This clone was seen once. J is TRBJ1-3 and V is TRBV18, with TRBD1 identical over 7 bases. This CDR3 is built from 14 residues. V trimming: 5 bases; J trimming: 4 bases; junction bases outside the gene matches: 5. Per germline, CDR1 KGHSH and CDR2 LQKENI. The CDR3, as DNA: TGTGCCAGCTCAGAGGAGGGGGCCGGAAACACCATATATTTT. It encodes CASSEEGAGNTIYF.

The V gene is TRBV28, the J gene TRBJ2-7, with 7 bases matching TRBD1. The CDR3 is made up of 12 amino acids. Germline CDR1 MDHEN, CDR2 SYDVKM. The ends lost 6 bases at V and 9 bases at J; junction bases unmatched: 8. CDR3 in DNA: TGTGCCAGCAGCGAGCCTCCAGGGGGGCAGTACTTC. Residues: CASSEPPGGQYF.

In DNA, the CDR3 is TGTGCCAGCAGTTTAATCGGGAGGTTAGGGAGCACTGAAGCTTTCTTT. Translating gives CASSLIGRLGSTEAFF. V usage is TRBV27 and J usage is TRBJ1-1; D remains ambiguous. Germline CDR1 reads MNHEY; CDR2 reads SMNVEV (reference sequence). V lost 2 bases, J lost 4 bases, and 17 bases lay in between. The CDR3 totals 16 residues.

The chain couples TRBV5-1 to TRBJ2-1, with 11 bases lining up with TRBD2. The V and J ends lost 4 bases and 9 bases, in that order; junction bases with no gene match: 6. CDR1 and CDR2 (germline): SGHRS, YFSETQ. This CDR3 comprises 14 residues. The CDR3 is CASSILAGGGEQFF. CDR3 nucleotide sequence: TGCGCCAGCAGCATCCTAGCGGGAGGTGGTGAGCAGTTCTTC.

This CDR3 is CAISPGQGSEAFF. CDR3 in DNA: TGTGCCATCAGTCCTGGACAGGGTTCTGAAGCTTTCTTT. The chain carries TRBV10-3 and TRBJ1-1; 8 bases match TRBD1. The CDR3 sequence is 13 residues long. The J segment lost 6 bases and the V segment lost 5 bases, leaving 5 bases of the junction unmatched. Germline values: CDR1 ENHRY, CDR2 SYGVKD.

This rearrangement joins TRBV7-3 to TRBJ2-1; D is ambiguous. The CDR3 length is 13 residues. Looked up from germline, CDR1 is SGHTA and CDR2 is FQGTGA. The V and J ends lost 0 bases and 8 bases respectively, with 8 bases between them. This CDR3 reads CASSLTVLDEQFF. The CDR3 DNA reads as TGTGCCAGCAGCTTAACGGTTCTAGATGAGCAGTTCTTC.

This clone is a singleton in its sample. This sequence joins TRBV7-3 and TRBJ2-5, with D hard to call. Germline assignment: CDR1 SGHTA and CDR2 FQGTGA. The CDR3 extends over 14 amino acids. The V gene lost 5 bases and the J gene lost 2 bases, with 12 bases spanning the gap. CDR3 nucleotide sequence: TGTGCCAGCAGCCGGATGGGTCCTCAAGAGACCCAGTACTTC. Its protein product is CASSRMGPQETQYF. The entire variable domain, with the rest obtained from reference TRBV7-3 and TRBJ2-5, is as follows: GAGVSQTPSNKVTEKGKYVELRCDPISGHTALYWYRQSLGQGPEFLIYFQGTGAADDSGLPNDRFFAVRPEGSVSTLKIQRTERGDSAVYLCASSRMGPQETQYFGPGTRLLVL.

V and J are TRBV5-8 and TRBJ1-5; D remains ambiguous. CDR1 SGHTS and CDR2 YDEGEE come from the germline V gene. CDR3 size: 13 residues. V shed 1 base and J shed 5 bases, with 7 bases lying between them. CDR3 loop: CASSLIPDQPQHF. For the CDR3, the DNA is TGTGCCAGCAGCTTGATCCCAGATCAGCCCCAGCATTTT.

This chain links TRBV30 with TRBJ1-1; 9 positions agree with TRBD1. Germline CDR1 and CDR2: GTSNPN and SVGIG (reference sequence). The CDR3 runs 13 residues. After removal of 8 bases from V and 6 bases from J, the junction contained 10 bases not matched to a gene. In nucleotides, the CDR3 is TGTGCCCTCACCGGGACAGGGCGATCTGAAGCTTTCTTT. It yields the protein CALTGTGRSEAFF. Together with reference TRBV30 and TRBJ1-1, the CDR3 gives the full variable domain: SQTIHQWPATLVQPVGSPLSLECTVEGTSNPNLYWYRQAAGRGLQLLFYSVGIGQISSEVPQNLSASRPQDRQFILSSKKLLLSDSGFYLCALTGTGRSEAFFGQGTRLTVV.

V gene TRBV7-3 combines with J gene TRBJ2-7; D is perhaps TRBD2 (5 bases). There are 13 residues in the CDR3. V shed 1 base and J shed 6 bases, with 10 bases lying between them. Germline V gene sequence: CDR1 SGHTA, CDR2 FQGTGA. CDR3 region: CASSLNAGLEQYF. The CDR3 bases are TGTGCCAGCAGCTTAAATGCGGGTCTCGAGCAGTACTTC.

V and J are TRBV6-5 and TRBJ2-3; 7 nucleotides match TRBD1. With V trimmed by 0 bases and J by 5 bases, 5 bases remained unmatched. The CDR3 contains 15 residues. Germline V gene sequence: CDR1 MNHEY, CDR2 SVGAGI. CDR3 DNA: TGTGCCAGCAGTTACTCGAGACAGGGTGGAGATACGCAGTATTTT. Protein product: CASSYSRQGGDTQYF.

The chain recombines TRBV28 with TRBJ2-5; 10 nucleotides match TRBD2. The CDR3 runs to 15 residues. Germline CDR1 is MDHEN and CDR2 is SYDVKM. V lost 3 bases, J lost 4 bases, and 5 bases stayed unmatched. The chain's CDR3 is CASSFTLAGVETQYF. For the CDR3, the DNA is TGTGCCAGCAGTTTCACCCTAGCGGGAGTAGAGACCCAGTACTTC.

V gene TRBV12-3 or TRBV12-4 combines with J gene TRBJ1-2, with D unresolved. The V end was cut by 10 bases, the J end by 4 bases, with 13 bases between. The CDR3 is 12 amino acids. CDR3 protein: CATETNSYGYTF. Here the CDR3 DNA reads TGTGCCACCGAAACGAACAGCTATGGCTACACCTTC.

The chain carries TRBV4-3 and TRBJ1-3, with D uncertain. The CDR3 consists of 15 residues. Germline V CDR1 and CDR2: LGHNA, YSLEER. The V and J ends lost 4 bases and 2 bases respectively, with 12 bases between them. This CDR3 reads CASSPSEGAGNTIYF. The CDR3 bases are TGCGCCAGCAGCCCCTCGGAGGGAGCTGGAAACACCATATATTTT.

J is TRBJ2-4 and V is TRBV7-9; D remains unclear. Germline CDR1 reads SEHNR; CDR2 reads FQNEAQ (reference sequence). The CDR3 runs 12 residues. The ends were cut back, 5 bases at V and 8 bases at J, with 10 bases in the middle. The CDR3 here is CASSATGYIQYF. The CDR3 bases are TGTGCCAGCAGCGCAACTGGTTACATTCAGTACTTC.

The count of this clone is one. The chain recombines TRBV7-9 with TRBJ1-1, with D maybe TRBD1 (5 bases). V was clipped by 4 bases and J by 8 bases, with 14 bases between them. Germline CDR1 SEHNR, CDR2 FQNEAQ (reference sequence). The CDR3 totals 13 residues. CDR3: CASSSFLDSEAFF. The CDR3, as DNA: TGTGCCAGCAGCTCTTTCCTTGACAGCGAAGCTTTCTTT.

This sequence joins TRBV6-2 or TRBV6-3 and TRBJ1-5, with 7 nucleotides matching TRBD1. In germline, CDR1 is MNHEY, CDR2 SVGEGT. With V trimmed by 5 bases and J by 0 bases, 4 bases remained unmatched. The CDR3 loop spans 15 amino acids. This CDR3 reads CASSEGQNSNQPQHF. For the CDR3, the DNA is TGTGCCAGCAGTGAGGGACAGAATAGCAATCAGCCCCAGCATTTT.

This chain connects TRBV7-8 to TRBJ1-2, with TRBD1 as a possible D gene (5 bases). Germline V gives CDR1 SGHVS, CDR2 FQNEAQ. V dropped 3 bases and J dropped 7 bases, with 12 bases sitting between them. The length of the CDR3 is 13 residues. CDR3 sequence: CASSLGEGTGYTF. The CDR3 DNA follows: TGTGCCAGCAGCTTGGGGGAAGGGACTGGCTACACCTTC.

The chain has TRBV6-1 and TRBJ1-5; the match to TRBD1 covers 7 bases. J was trimmed by 9 bases and V by 0 bases; bases with no gene match: 11. CDR1 MNHNS and CDR2 SASEGT come from the germline V gene. The CDR3 consists of 16 residues. The DNA of the CDR3 is TGTGCCAGCAGTGAAGCGAGTCAGGGGGTACCTAGGCCCCAGCATTTT. It translates to CASSEASQGVPRPQHF.